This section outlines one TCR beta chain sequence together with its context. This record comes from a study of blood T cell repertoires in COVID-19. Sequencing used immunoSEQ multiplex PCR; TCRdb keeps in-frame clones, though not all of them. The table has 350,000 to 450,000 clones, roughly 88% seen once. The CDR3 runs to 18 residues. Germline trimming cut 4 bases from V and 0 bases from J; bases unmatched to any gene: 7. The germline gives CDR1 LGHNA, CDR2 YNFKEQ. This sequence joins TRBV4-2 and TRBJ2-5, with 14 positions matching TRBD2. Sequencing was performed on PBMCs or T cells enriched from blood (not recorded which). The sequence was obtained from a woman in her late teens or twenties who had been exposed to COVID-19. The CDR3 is CASSLRTSGGSYQETQYF. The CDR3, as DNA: TGTGCCAGCAGCCTTCGGACTAGCGGGGGGTCGTACCAAGAGACCCAGTACTTC.